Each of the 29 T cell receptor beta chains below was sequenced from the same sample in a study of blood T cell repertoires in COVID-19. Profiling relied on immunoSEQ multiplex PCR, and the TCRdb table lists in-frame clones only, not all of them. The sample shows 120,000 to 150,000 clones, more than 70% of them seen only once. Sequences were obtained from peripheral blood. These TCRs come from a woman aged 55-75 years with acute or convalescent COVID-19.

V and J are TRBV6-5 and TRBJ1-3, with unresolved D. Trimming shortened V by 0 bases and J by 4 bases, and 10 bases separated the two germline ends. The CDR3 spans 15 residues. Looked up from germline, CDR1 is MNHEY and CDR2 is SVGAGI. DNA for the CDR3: TGTGCCAGCAGTTACTCGGGGAGCCTCGGAAACACCATATATTTT. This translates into CASSYSGSLGNTIYF.

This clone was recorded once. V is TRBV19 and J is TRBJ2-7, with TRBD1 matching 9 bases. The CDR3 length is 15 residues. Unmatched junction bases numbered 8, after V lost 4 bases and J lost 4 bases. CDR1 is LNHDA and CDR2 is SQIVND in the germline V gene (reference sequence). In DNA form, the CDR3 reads TGTGCCAGTAGTACCACAGGGGGCAACTGGTACGAGCAGTACTTC. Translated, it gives CASSTTGGNWYEQYF.

CDR3 sequence: CASSTSGTGFWRGQQFF. The CDR3 nucleotides are TGTGCCAGCAGCACCTCCGGGACAGGGTTTTGGAGGGGGCAGCAGTTCTTC. The chain links TRBV28 to TRBJ2-1; TRBD1 aligns across 9 bases. The CDR3 is made up of 17 amino acids. From germline, CDR1 is MDHEN and CDR2 SYDVKM. The V segment lost 6 bases and the J segment 11 bases; nucleotides outside the gene matches: 20. The whole variable domain, remainder taken from reference TRBV28 and TRBJ2-1, is DVKVTQSSRYLVKRTGEKVFLECVQDMDHENMFWYRQDPGLGLRLIYFSYDVKMKEKGDIPEGYSVSREKKERFSLILESASTNQTSMYLCASSTSGTGFWRGQQFFGPGTRLTVL.

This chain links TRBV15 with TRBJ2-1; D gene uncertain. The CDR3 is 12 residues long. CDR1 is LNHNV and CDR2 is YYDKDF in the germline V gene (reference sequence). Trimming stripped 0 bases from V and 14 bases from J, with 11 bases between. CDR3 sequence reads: CATSRDGVEEFF. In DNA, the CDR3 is TGTGCCACCAGCAGAGATGGAGTAGAGGAGTTCTTC.

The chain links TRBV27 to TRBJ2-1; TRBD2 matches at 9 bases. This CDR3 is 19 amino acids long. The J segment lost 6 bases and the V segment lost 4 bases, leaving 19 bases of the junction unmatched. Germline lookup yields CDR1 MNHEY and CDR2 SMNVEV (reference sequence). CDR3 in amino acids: CASSWRGASGVTNPNEQFF. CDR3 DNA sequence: TGTGCCAGCAGTTGGCGGGGTGCTAGCGGGGTCACTAATCCCAATGAGCAGTTCTTC.

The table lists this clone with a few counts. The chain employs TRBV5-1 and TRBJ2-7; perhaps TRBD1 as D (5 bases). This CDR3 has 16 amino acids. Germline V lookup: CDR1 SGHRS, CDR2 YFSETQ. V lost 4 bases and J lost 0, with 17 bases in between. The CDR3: CASSTADKTGSYEQYF. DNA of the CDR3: TGCGCCAGCAGCACCGCGGACAAGACCGGCTCCTACGAGCAGTACTTC.

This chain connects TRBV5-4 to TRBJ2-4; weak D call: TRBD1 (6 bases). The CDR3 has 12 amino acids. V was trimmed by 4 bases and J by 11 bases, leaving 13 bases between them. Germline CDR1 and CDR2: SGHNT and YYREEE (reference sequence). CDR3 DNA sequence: TGTGCCAGCAGCGCCAACACAGGGTTTCAGTACTTC. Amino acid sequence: CASSANTGFQYF.

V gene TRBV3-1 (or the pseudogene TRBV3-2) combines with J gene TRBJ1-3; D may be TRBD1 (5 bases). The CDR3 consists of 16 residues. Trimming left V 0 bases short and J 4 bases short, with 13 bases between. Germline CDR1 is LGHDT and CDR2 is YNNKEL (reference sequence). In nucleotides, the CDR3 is TGTGCCAGCAGCCAAGAGGGAGGGGCTGGGGGAAACACCATATATTTT. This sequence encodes CASSQEGGAGGNTIYF.

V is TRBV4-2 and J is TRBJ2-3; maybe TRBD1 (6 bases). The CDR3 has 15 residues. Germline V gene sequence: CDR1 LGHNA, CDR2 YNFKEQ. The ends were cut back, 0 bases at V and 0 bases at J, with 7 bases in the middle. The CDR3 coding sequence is TGTGCCAGCAGCCAAGACAGGGGAAGCACAGATACGCAGTATTTT. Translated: CASSQDRGSTDTQYF.

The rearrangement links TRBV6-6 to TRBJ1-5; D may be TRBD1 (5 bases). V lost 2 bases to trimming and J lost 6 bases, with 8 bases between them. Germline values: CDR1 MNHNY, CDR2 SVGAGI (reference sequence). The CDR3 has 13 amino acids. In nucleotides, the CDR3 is TGTGCCAGCAGTTACGCAACAGGTCAGCCCCAGCATTTT. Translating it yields CASSYATGQPQHF.

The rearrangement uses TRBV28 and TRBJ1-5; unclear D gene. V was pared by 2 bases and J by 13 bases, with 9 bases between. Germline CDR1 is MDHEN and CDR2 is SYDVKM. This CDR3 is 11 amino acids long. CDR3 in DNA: TGTGCCAGCAGTTTAGAGGGAAAACAGCATTTT. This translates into CASSLEGKQHF.

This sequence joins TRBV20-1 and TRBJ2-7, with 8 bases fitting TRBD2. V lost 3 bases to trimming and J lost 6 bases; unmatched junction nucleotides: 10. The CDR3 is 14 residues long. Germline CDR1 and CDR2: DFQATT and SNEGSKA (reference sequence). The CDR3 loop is CSASHPGGHGEQYF. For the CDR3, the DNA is TGCAGTGCTAGTCACCCGGGGGGGCATGGCGAGCAGTACTTC.

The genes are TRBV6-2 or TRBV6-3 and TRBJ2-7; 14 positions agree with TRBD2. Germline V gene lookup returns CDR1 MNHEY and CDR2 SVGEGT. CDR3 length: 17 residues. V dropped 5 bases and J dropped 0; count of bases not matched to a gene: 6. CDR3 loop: CASSGTSGGSSSYEQYF. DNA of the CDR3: TGTGCCAGCAGTGGGACTAGCGGGGGATCAAGCTCCTACGAGCAGTACTTC.

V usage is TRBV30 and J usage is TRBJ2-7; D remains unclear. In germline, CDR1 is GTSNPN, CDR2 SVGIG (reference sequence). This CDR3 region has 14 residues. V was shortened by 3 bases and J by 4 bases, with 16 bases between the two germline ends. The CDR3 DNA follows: TGTGCCTGGAGCCAGACTCCACCCAGTTACGAGCAGTACTTC. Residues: CAWSQTPPSYEQYF.

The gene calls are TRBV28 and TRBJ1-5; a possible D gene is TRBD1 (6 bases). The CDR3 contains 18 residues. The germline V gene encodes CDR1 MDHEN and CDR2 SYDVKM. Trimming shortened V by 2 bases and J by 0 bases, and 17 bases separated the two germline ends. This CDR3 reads CASSLGLGGAYSNQPQHF. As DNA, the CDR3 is TGTGCCAGCAGTTTAGGGCTCGGGGGGGCTTATAGCAATCAGCCCCAGCATTTT.

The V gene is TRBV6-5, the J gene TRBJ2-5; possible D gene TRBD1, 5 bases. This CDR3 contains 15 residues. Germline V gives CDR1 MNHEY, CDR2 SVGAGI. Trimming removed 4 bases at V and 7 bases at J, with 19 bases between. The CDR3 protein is CASSSSARYRGTQYF. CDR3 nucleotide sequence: TGTGCCAGCAGTTCCTCGGCCAGGTATAGGGGGACCCAGTACTTC.

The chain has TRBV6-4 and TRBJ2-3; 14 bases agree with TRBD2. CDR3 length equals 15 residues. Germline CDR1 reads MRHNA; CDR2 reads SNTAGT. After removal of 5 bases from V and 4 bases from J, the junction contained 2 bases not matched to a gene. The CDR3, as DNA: TGTGCCAGCAGTAGACTAGCGGGGGGGCCAGATACGCAGTATTTT. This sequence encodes CASSRLAGGPDTQYF.

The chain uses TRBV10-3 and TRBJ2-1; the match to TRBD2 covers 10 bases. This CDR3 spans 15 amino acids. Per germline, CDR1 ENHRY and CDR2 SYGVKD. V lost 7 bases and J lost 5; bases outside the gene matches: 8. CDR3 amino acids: CAIKTGAGGDNEQFF. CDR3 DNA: TGTGCCATCAAAACGGGAGCGGGGGGGGACAATGAGCAGTTCTTC.

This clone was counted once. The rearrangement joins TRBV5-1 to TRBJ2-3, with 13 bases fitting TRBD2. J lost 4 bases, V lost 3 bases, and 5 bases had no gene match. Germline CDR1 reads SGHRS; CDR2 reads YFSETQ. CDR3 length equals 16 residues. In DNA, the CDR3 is TGCGCCAGCAGCTCCGGGACTAGCGGGGATCCAGATACGCAGTATTTT. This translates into CASSSGTSGDPDTQYF.

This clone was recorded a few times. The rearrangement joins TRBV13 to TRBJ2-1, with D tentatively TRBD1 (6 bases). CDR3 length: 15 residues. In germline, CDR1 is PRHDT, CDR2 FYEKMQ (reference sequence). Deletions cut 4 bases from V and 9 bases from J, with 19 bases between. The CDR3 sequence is CASSYPMGAGVEQFF. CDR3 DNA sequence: TGTGCCAGCAGCTACCCGATGGGGGCAGGGGTTGAGCAGTTCTTC.

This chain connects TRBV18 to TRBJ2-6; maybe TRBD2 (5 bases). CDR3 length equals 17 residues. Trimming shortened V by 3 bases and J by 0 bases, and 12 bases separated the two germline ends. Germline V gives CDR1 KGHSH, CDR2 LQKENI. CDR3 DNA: TGTGCCAGCTCACCCGGGGTATCAAGCTCTGGGGCCAACGTCCTGACTTTC. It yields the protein CASSPGVSSSGANVLTF.

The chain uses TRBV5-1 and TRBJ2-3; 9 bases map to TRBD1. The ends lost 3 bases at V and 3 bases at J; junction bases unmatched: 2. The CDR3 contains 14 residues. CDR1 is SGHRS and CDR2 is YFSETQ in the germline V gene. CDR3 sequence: CASSSQGATDTQYF. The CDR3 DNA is TGCGCCAGCAGCTCACAGGGGGCTACAGATACGCAGTATTTT.

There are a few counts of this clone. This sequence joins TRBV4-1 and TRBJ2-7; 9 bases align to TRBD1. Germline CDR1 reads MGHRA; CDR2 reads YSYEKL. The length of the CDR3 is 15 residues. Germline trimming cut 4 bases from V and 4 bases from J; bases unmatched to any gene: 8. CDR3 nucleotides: TGCGCCAGCAGCCTCACCACCGGGACAGGGTACGAGCAGTACTTC. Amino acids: CASSLTTGTGYEQYF.

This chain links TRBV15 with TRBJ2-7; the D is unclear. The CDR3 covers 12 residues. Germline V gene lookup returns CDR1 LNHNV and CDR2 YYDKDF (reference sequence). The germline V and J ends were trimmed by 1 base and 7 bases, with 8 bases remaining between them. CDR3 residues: CATSRADGEQYF. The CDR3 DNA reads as TGTGCCACCAGCAGAGCCGACGGGGAGCAGTACTTC.

CDR3 amino acids: CASRPPGTGDYEQYF. CDR3 sequence (DNA): TGTGCCAGCAGACCACCGGGGACAGGCGACTACGAGCAGTACTTC. The rearrangement uses TRBV6-5 and TRBJ2-7; 8 nucleotides agree with TRBD1. With V trimmed by 6 bases and J by 3 bases, 10 bases remained unmatched. The CDR3 runs to 15 residues. In germline, CDR1 is MNHEY, CDR2 SVGAGI.

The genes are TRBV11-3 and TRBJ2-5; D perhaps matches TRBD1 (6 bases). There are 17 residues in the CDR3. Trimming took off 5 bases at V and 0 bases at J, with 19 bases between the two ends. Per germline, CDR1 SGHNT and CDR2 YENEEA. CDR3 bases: TGTGCCAGCAGCCCCAGGGGTTCGGCGGAGTACCAAGAGACCCAGTACTTC. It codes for CASSPRGSAEYQETQYF.

This chain's CDR3 is CASSFSGNAYNSPLHF. CDR3 in DNA: TGTGCCAGCAGCTTTTCAGGGAACGCCTATAATTCACCCCTCCACTTT. V is TRBV5-6 and J is TRBJ1-6, with D maybe TRBD1 (5 bases). Trimming took off 2 bases at V and 2 bases at J, with 11 bases between the two ends. Per germline, CDR1 SGHDT and CDR2 YYEEEE. This CDR3 has 16 amino acids.

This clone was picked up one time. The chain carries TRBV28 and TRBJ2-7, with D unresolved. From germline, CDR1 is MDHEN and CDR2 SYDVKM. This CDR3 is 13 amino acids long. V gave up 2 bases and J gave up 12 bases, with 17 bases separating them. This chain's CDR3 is CASSLEQPPAAYF. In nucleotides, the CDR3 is TGTGCCAGCAGTTTAGAACAGCCGCCAGCCGCGTACTTC.

CDR3 region: CASSPVSGANVLTF. In nucleotides, the CDR3 is TGTGCCAGCAGTCCCGTCTCTGGGGCCAACGTCCTGACTTTC. The gene calls are TRBV2 and TRBJ2-6; D gene unclear. Germline-derived CDR1 and CDR2 are SNHLY and FYNNEI. This CDR3 comprises 14 residues. Trimming took off 5 bases at V and 0 bases at J, with 5 bases between the two ends.